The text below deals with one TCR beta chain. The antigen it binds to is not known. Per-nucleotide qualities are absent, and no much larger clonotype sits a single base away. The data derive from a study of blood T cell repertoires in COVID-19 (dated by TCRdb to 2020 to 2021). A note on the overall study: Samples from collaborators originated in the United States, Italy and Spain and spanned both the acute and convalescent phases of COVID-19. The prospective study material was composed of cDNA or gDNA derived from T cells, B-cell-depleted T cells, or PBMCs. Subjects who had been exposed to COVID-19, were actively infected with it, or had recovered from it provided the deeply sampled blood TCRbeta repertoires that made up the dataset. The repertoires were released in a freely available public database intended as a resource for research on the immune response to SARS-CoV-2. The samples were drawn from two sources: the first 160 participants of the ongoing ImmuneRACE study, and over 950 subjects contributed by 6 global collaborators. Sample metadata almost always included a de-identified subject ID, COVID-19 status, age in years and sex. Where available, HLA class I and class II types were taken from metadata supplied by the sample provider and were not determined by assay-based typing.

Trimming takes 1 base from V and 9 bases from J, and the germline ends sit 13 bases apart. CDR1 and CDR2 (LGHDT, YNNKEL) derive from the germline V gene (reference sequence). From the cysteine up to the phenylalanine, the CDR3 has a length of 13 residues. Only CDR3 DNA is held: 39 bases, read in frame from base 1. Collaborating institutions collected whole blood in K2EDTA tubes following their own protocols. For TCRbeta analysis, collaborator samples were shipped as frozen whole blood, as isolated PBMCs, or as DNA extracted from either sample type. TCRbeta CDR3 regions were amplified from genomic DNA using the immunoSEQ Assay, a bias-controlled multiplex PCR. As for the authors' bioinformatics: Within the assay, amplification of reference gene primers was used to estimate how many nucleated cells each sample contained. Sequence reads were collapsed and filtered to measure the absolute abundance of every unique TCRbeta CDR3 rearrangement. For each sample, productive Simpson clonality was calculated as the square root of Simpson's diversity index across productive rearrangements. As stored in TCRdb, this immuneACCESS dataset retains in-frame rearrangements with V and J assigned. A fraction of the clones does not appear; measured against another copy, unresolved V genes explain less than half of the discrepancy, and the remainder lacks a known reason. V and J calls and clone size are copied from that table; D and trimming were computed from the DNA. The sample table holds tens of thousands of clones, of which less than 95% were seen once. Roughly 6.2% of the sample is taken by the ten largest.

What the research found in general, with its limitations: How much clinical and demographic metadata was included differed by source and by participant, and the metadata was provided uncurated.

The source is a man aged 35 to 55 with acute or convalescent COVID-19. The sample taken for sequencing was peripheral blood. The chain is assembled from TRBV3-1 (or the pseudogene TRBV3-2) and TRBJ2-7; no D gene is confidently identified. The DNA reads TGTGCCAGCAGCCAAGGAGGTAGGCATTGGCAGTACTTC. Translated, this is CASSQGGRHWQYF.